This TCR beta chain was captured in a study of blood T cell repertoires in COVID-19. Germline V gives CDR1 SGHRS, CDR2 YFSETQ. This CDR3 region has 13 residues. V gave up 9 bases and J gave up 8 bases; unmatched junction bases: 10. The repertoire was sequenced with immunoSEQ multiplex PCR; TCRdb's copy has only in-frame clones and lacks some. In the table there are 130,000 or so clones, roughly 86% of which are singletons. Input material: peripheral blood. The chain carries TRBV5-1 and TRBJ1-2; 10 nucleotides agree with TRBD1. The source is a human donor in a cohort sampled during active COVID-19. Written as DNA, the CDR3 is TGCGCCACCTCACCGGGACAGGGGAAGGGCTACACCTTC. It encodes CATSPGQGKGYTF. Based on the CDR3 plus reference TRBV5-1 and TRBJ1-2, the full variable domain is KAGVTQTPRYLIKTRGQQVTLSCSPISGHRSVSWYQQTPGQGLQFLFEYFSETQRNKGNFPGRFSGRQFSNSRSEMNVSTLELGDSALYLCATSPGQGKGYTFGSGTRLTVV.